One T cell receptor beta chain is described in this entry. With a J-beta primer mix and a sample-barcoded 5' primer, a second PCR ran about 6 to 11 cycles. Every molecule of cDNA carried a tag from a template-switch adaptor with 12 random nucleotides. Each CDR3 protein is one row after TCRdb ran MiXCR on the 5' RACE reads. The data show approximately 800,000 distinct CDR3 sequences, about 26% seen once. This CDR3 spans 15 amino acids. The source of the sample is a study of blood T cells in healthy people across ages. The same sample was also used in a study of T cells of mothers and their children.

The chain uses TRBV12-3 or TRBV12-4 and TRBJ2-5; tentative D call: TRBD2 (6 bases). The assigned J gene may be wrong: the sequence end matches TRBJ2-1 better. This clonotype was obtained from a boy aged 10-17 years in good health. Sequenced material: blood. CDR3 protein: CASSTGTASYNEQFF. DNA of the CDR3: TGTGCCAGCAGTACCGGGACTGCCTCCTACAATGAGCAGTTCTTC.